The 2 T cell receptor beta chains below were found in one sample sequenced in a study of CD8 T cells in Susac syndrome. Random hexamers were used to reverse transcribe the RNA input (roughly 0.5 to 1 ug). TCRdb fed the immunoSEQ multiplex PCR reads into MiXCR, producing one record per CDR3 protein. This sample carries about 83,000 distinct CDR3 sequences, 95% to 97% of them seen once, and the ten largest clones take approximately 0.41%. Sequenced: CD8+ T cells from PBMCs. Receptors were obtained from a human donor with Susac syndrome.

This clonotype was recorded once. The genes are TRBV7-9 and TRBJ2-7; 8 bases are a match to TRBD1. After removal of 5 bases from V and 5 bases from J, the junction contained 5 bases not matched to a gene. Germline-derived CDR1 and CDR2 are SEHNR and FQNEAQ (reference sequence). CDR3 length: 13 residues. The CDR3 coding sequence is TGTGCCAGCAGCCCGACAGGGGCAAACGAGCAGTACTTC. Translation gives CASSPTGANEQYF.

This clonotype was counted between two and nine times. This chain links TRBV9 with TRBJ2-3, with 9 bases that match TRBD2. V lost 2 bases and J lost 4; bases outside the gene matches: 5. Germline V gene sequence: CDR1 SGDLS, CDR2 YYNGEE. This CDR3 region has 15 residues. The CDR3 sequence: CASSVSGRGADTQYF. In DNA, the CDR3 is TGTGCCAGCAGCGTTAGCGGGAGAGGCGCAGATACGCAGTATTTT.